A single sample gave rise to the 8 T cell receptor beta chains below, sequenced in a study of cytomegalovirus exposure and HLA in healthy donors. Primers: 60 Vbeta forward and 13 Jbeta reverse. Clones were read by immunoSEQ multiplex PCR, and TCRdb kept only the in-frame ones, dropping some. The sample lists some 90,000 clones, 80% occurring once. The sample taken for sequencing was PBMCs. These TCRs come from a woman aged 45-65 years in good health and CMV-seropositive.

The chain uses TRBV5-4 and TRBJ2-5; 7 positions match TRBD2. The CDR3 totals 14 residues. The junction had 3 bases not matched to a gene; V was cut back by 3 bases and J by 1 base. Per the germline V gene, CDR1 is SGHNT and CDR2 is YYREEE (reference sequence). The CDR3: CASSYGLGQETQYF. Here the CDR3 DNA reads TGTGCCAGCAGCTACGGACTAGGCCAAGAGACCCAGTACTTC. The full variable domain, rest sourced from reference TRBV5-4 and TRBJ2-5, is ETGVTQSPTHLIKTRGQQVTLRCSSQSGHNTVSWYQQALGQGPQFIFQYYREEENGRGNFPPRFSGLQFPNYSSELNVNALELDDSALYLCASSYGLGQETQYFGPGTRLLVL.

Comments on this clone: The junction and the germline gene differ at one end; a read error may be behind it. The sample carries other DNA sequences with the same CDR3. This sequence joins TRBV27 and TRBJ2-5; 9 bases match TRBD2. There are 14 residues in the CDR3. Germline V lookup: CDR1 MNHEY, CDR2 SMNVEV (reference sequence). CDR3 nucleotide sequence: TGTGCCACCACCCCTCTAGCGGGACTAGAGACTCAGTACTTC. Translation: CATTPLAGLETQYF.

This chain's CDR3 is CASSVGRVAEHSSTDTQYF. CDR3 nucleotide sequence: TGTGCCAGCAGCGTAGGAAGGGTAGCGGAGCATTCTAGCACAGATACGCAGTATTTT. The J gene is TRBJ2-3, the V gene TRBV9, with D possibly being TRBD2 (6 bases). CDR3 size: 19 residues. The germline V gene encodes CDR1 SGDLS and CDR2 YYNGEE. Trimming took 0 bases from V and 0 from J, leaving 20 bases between them.

This chain connects TRBV2 to TRBJ1-4; possible D gene TRBD1, 5 bases. With 6 bases removed from V and 6 bases from J, the gap between germline ends came to 17 bases. The germline V gene encodes CDR1 SNHLY and CDR2 FYNNEI. The CDR3 has 15 residues. In DNA, the CDR3 is TGTGCCAGCAGAAACCCTACCACAGGAGATGAAAAACTGTTTTTT. Residues: CASRNPTTGDEKLFF.

This clone was observed a few times. This sequence joins TRBV12-5 and TRBJ2-5; D is unclear. Germline V CDR1 and CDR2: LGHNT, FRNRAP. V was shortened by 1 base and J by 5 bases, with 8 bases between the two germline ends. This CDR3 region has 13 residues. CDR3 sequence (DNA): TGTGCTAGTGGTTTGGGACATTGGGAGACCCAGTACTTC. Translating it yields CASGLGHWETQYF.

As to this clone: The sample carries other DNA sequences with the same CDR3. This sequence joins TRBV4-1 and TRBJ2-5; a weak D match, TRBD2 (5 bases). Germline assignment: CDR1 MGHRA and CDR2 YSYEKL. The CDR3 covers 16 residues. The V gene lost 0 bases and the J gene lost 4 bases, with 15 bases spanning the gap. The CDR3 DNA sequence: TGCGCCAGCAGCCAAGATAGAGAGCGCGGGCGAGAGACCCAGTACTTC. Residues: CASSQDRERGRETQYF.

The rearrangement uses TRBV18 and TRBJ1-1, with D perhaps matching TRBD1 (6 bases). The length of the CDR3 is 16 residues. From germline, CDR1 is KGHSH and CDR2 LQKENI. Trimming stripped 1 base from V and 0 bases from J, with 12 bases between. CDR3 amino acids: CASSPQQGLMNTEAFF. The CDR3 DNA is TGTGCCAGCTCACCACAACAGGGCCTCATGAACACTGAAGCTTTCTTT.

The gene calls are TRBV30 and TRBJ1-2; 7 positions match TRBD1. There are 13 residues in the CDR3. The germline gives CDR1 GTSNPN, CDR2 SVGIG (reference sequence). Trimming cost V 2 bases and J 3 bases; bases outside gene matches: 3. DNA for the CDR3: TGTGCCTGGAGTCCAGACAGGGACTATGGCTACACCTTC. Amino acids: CAWSPDRDYGYTF. Using reference TRBV30 and TRBJ1-2 for the parts outside the CDR3, the full variable domain is SQTIHQWPATLVQPVGSPLSLECTVEGTSNPNLYWYRQAAGRGLQLLFYSVGIGQISSEVPQNLSASRPQDRQFILSSKKLLLSDSGFYLCAWSPDRDYGYTFGSGTRLTVV.